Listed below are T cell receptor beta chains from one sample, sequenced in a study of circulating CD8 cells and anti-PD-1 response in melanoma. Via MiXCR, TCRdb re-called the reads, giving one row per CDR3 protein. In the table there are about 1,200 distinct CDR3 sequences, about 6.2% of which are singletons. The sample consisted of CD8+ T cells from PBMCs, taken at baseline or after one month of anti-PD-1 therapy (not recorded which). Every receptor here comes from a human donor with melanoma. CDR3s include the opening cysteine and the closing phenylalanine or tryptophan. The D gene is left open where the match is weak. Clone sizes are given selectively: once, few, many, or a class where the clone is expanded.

DNA: TGTGCCAGTAGTATGACAGGGGACTACAATGAGCAGTTCTTC; CDR3: CASSMTGDYNEQFF; length: 14; D: TRBD1; V: TRBV19; size: large; J: TRBJ2-1
DNA: TGTGCCAGCAGCTTGACTAGCGGGGCCCTCTACAATGAGCAGTTCTTC; CDR3: CASSLTSGALYNEQFF; length: 16; D: TRBD2; V: TRBV11-3; size: medium-sized; J: TRBJ2-1
DNA: TGCGCCAGCAGTTCGGGGAGCGGGACTGAAGCTTTCTTT; CDR3: CASSSGSGTEAFF; length: 13; D: .; V: TRBV5-1; size: medium-sized; J: TRBJ1-1
DNA: TGCGCCAGCAGCCCCGGACAGCAGAACACTGAAGCTTTCTTT; CDR3: CASSPGQQNTEAFF; length: 14; D: .; V: TRBV4-1; size: medium-sized; J: TRBJ1-1
DNA: TGTGCCAGCAGCTTAGGGACAGGTTACGAGCAGTACTTC; CDR3: CASSLGTGYEQYF; length: 13; D: TRBD1; V: TRBV7-3; size: medium-sized; J: TRBJ2-7
DNA: TGTGCCAGTAGCCAGGGGTCTTATCAGCCCCAGCATTTT; CDR3: CASSQGSYQPQHF; length: 13; D: .; V: TRBV19; size: large; J: TRBJ1-5
DNA: TGTGCCAGCAGTTCGAAGACAGGGGAGACAGATACGCAGTATTTT; CDR3: CASSSKTGETDTQYF; length: 15; D: TRBD1; V: TRBV28; size: large; J: TRBJ2-3
DNA: TGTGCCAGCAGTACTGGGAGGGGCTCAGGACAGCCCCAGCATTTT; CDR3: CASSTGRGSGQPQHF; length: 15; D: .; V: TRBV27; size: large; J: TRBJ1-5
DNA: TGTGCCGACGGGGATTCACCCCTCCACTTT; CDR3: CADGDSPLHF; length: 10; D: .; V: TRBV2; size: few; J: TRBJ1-6
DNA: TGTGCCAGCAGTCAGAGGTCTAGCAATCAGCCCCAGCATTTT; CDR3: CASSQRSSNQPQHF; length: 14; D: .; V: TRBV25-1; size: medium-sized; J: TRBJ1-5
DNA: TGTGCCAGCAGTTCCGTATACGAGCAGTACTTC; CDR3: CASSSVYEQYF; length: 11; D: .; V: TRBV12-3/TRBV12-4; size: medium-sized; J: TRBJ2-7
DNA: TGTGCCAGCAGTGATTCGGCAGGGGGAGAAACCGGGGAGCTGTTTTTT; CDR3: CASSDSAGGETGELFF; length: 16; D: TRBD1; V: TRBV6-4; size: medium-sized; J: TRBJ2-2
DNA: TGTGCCAGCAGTGAATTTGGGGATGGGTACGAAAAACTGTTTTTT; CDR3: CASSEFGDGYEKLFF; length: 15; D: .; V: TRBV25-1; size: large; J: TRBJ1-4
DNA: TGTGCCAGTAGTGCAACTGGGGACTCGGATGAAAAACTGCTTTTT; CDR3: CASSATGDSDEKLLF; length: 15; D: .; V: TRBV19; size: few; J: TRBJ1-4
DNA: TGTGCCAGCCAAAATCCAGACGAGGGCCGAGAGACCCAGTACTTC; CDR3: CASQNPDEGRETQYF; length: 15; D: .; V: TRBV25-1; size: medium-sized; J: TRBJ2-5
DNA: TGTGCCAGCAGCTTAGGAGGGGAGGATGAGCAGTTCTTC; CDR3: CASSLGGEDEQFF; length: 13; D: .; V: TRBV13; size: .; J: TRBJ2-1
DNA: TGTGCCAGTAGTACCCAGGCGGATACGCAGTATTTT; CDR3: CASSTQADTQYF; length: 12; D: .; V: TRBV19; size: large; J: TRBJ2-3
DNA: TGCAGCGTTGAGGGGGGGAACTACAATGAGCAGTTCTTC; CDR3: CSVEGGNYNEQFF; length: 13; D: TRBD2; V: TRBV29-1; size: medium-sized; J: TRBJ2-1
DNA: TGCGCCAGCAGCCCCGTTCTGGCGCAGTACACCGGGGAGCTGTTTTTT; CDR3: CASSPVLAQYTGELFF; length: 16; D: .; V: TRBV4-1; size: large; J: TRBJ2-2
DNA: TGTGCCAGCAGTTTATGGCCGGGGGTAGTTAACAATGAGCAGTTCTTC; CDR3: CASSLWPGVVNNEQFF; length: 16; D: .; V: TRBV27; size: large; J: TRBJ2-1
DNA: TGTGCCAGTAGTATCCAGACTAACTATGGCTACACCTTC; CDR3: CASSIQTNYGYTF; length: 13; D: .; V: TRBV19; size: medium-sized; J: TRBJ1-2
DNA: TGCGCCAGCAGCTACGGACAGCCGAACACCGGGGAGCTGTTTTTT; CDR3: CASSYGQPNTGELFF; length: 15; D: .; V: TRBV4-1; size: few; J: TRBJ2-2
DNA: TGCGCCAGCAGAACTCTAGCGGGGGGGCCGGGCACCGGGGAGCTGTTTTTT; CDR3: CASRTLAGGPGTGELFF; length: 17; D: TRBD2; V: TRBV5-1; size: medium-sized; J: TRBJ2-2
DNA: TGCAGCGTTGAAGATCTATGGACTGCGGATGAGCAGTTCTTC; CDR3: CSVEDLWTADEQFF; length: 14; D: .; V: TRBV29-1; size: .; J: TRBJ2-1
DNA: TGTGCCAGCAGCGTAGGACAGGCGAGCTCCTACGAGCAGTACTTC; CDR3: CASSVGQASSYEQYF; length: 15; D: .; V: TRBV9; size: large; J: TRBJ2-7
DNA: TGTGCCAGTAGTCCAGGGAATCTACTCCACTTT; CDR3: CASSPGNLLHF; length: 11; D: .; V: TRBV2; size: large; J: TRBJ1-6
DNA: TGTGCCAGCAGTTTAAGTGCGGTTGGTGGCTACACCTTC; CDR3: CASSLSAVGGYTF; length: 13; D: .; V: TRBV28; size: medium-sized; J: TRBJ1-2
DNA: TGTGCCACCAGCAGAGAGGGGGCCCCCACAGATACGCAGTATTTT; CDR3: CATSREGAPTDTQYF; length: 15; D: .; V: TRBV15; size: large; J: TRBJ2-3
DNA: TGTGCCAGTGGGTTCCGGGCTCAAAGTACACCCCTCCACTTT; CDR3: CASGFRAQSTPLHF; length: 14; D: .; V: TRBV28; size: large; J: TRBJ1-6
DNA: TGTGCCAGCAGCCTGGACAAGACGGAGACCCAGTACTTC; CDR3: CASSLDKTETQYF; length: 13; D: .; V: TRBV7-2; size: medium-sized; J: TRBJ2-5
DNA: TGTGCCAGCACTCGGCAGGGGGAACTACACAATGAGCAGTTCTTC; CDR3: CASTRQGELHNEQFF; length: 15; D: TRBD1; V: TRBV28; size: large; J: TRBJ2-1
DNA: TGTGCCAGCAGCTTAGGAGACTGGGGCGGGGCCGATACGCAGTATTTT; CDR3: CASSLGDWGGADTQYF; length: 16; D: .; V: TRBV7-3; size: medium-sized; J: TRBJ2-3
DNA: TGTGCCAGCAGTTTAGGTGGGCTGTCTGGGGCCAACGTCCTGACTTTC; CDR3: CASSLGGLSGANVLTF; length: 16; D: .; V: TRBV28; size: large; J: TRBJ2-6
DNA: TGCAGCGTTCGGACAGGGGCCACCTACGAGAAGTACTTC; CDR3: CSVRTGATYEKYF; length: 13; D: TRBD1; V: TRBV29-1; size: .; J: TRBJ2-7
DNA: TGCAGCGTTGATGGAGGGGCGCAGGGAAACACCATATATTTT; CDR3: CSVDGGAQGNTIYF; length: 14; D: .; V: TRBV29-1; size: medium-sized; J: TRBJ1-3
DNA: TGTGCCAGCAGTGACTCTAGCGGGGGGGCCAATGAGCGGTTCTTC; CDR3: CASSDSSGGANERFF; length: 15; D: TRBD2; V: TRBV6-4; size: few; J: TRBJ2-1
DNA: TGTGCCAGCAGCTTTCGGGGGAGCGCAGATACGCAGTATTTT; CDR3: CASSFRGSADTQYF; length: 14; D: .; V: TRBV7-2; size: medium-sized; J: TRBJ2-3
DNA: TGTGCCAGCAGTTTAGGCAGGTCCACCCTCATGAACACTGAAGCTTTCTTT; CDR3: CASSLGRSTLMNTEAFF; length: 17; D: .; V: TRBV27; size: few; J: TRBJ1-1
DNA: TGTGCCAGCACAGCGGCGGCCGGGGGGGAGGCCGAGCAGTACTTC; CDR3: CASTAAAGGEAEQYF; length: 15; D: TRBD2; V: TRBV27; size: few; J: TRBJ2-7
DNA: TGTGCCAGCAGCTTACTGGACAATGAGCAGTTCTTC; CDR3: CASSLLDNEQFF; length: 12; D: .; V: TRBV5-4; size: large; J: TRBJ2-1
DNA: TGTGCCAGTAGTTTCCGGTTACAAATAACCTATGGCTACACCTTC; CDR3: CASSFRLQITYGYTF; length: 15; D: .; V: TRBV19; size: medium-sized; J: TRBJ1-2
DNA: TGTGCCAGCAGCTTAGGTCCAGGGGGAAGCTCCTACGAGCAGTACTTC; CDR3: CASSLGPGGSSYEQYF; length: 16; D: TRBD1; V: TRBV7-3; size: large; J: TRBJ2-7
DNA: TGTGCCAGCAGCTCAACAGGGGTAGGGGGTATTAGCACAGATACGCAGTATTTT; CDR3: CASSSTGVGGISTDTQYF; length: 18; D: TRBD1; V: TRBV5-6; size: medium-sized; J: TRBJ2-3
DNA: TGTGCCAGCAGCTCCACTAGCGGCTCCTACGAGCAGTACTTC; CDR3: CASSSTSGSYEQYF; length: 14; D: TRBD2; V: TRBV7-9; size: large; J: TRBJ2-7
DNA: TGTCCGGAGCAAGAGACCCAGTACTTC; CDR3: CPEQETQYF; length: 9; D: .; V: TRBV7-2; size: large; J: TRBJ2-5
DNA: TGTGCCAGCATGCGGCCCCAGGGAGCCGGGGCCAACGTCCTGACTTTC; CDR3: CASMRPQGAGANVLTF; length: 16; D: .; V: TRBV2; size: .; J: TRBJ2-6
DNA: TGTGCCAGCAGTGAAGAGCTAGCGGGGGGGCGTCCCTCCTACGAGCAGTACTTC; CDR3: CASSEELAGGRPSYEQYF; length: 18; D: TRBD2; V: TRBV25-1; size: few; J: TRBJ2-7
DNA: TGCAGCGTTGAATCCCCTACTGAGGAGACCCAGTACTTC; CDR3: CSVESPTEETQYF; length: 13; D: .; V: TRBV29-1; size: large; J: TRBJ2-5
DNA: TGTGCCAGCAGTGACCCCAACAATGAGCAGTTCTTC; CDR3: CASSDPNNEQFF; length: 12; D: .; V: TRBV28; size: large; J: TRBJ2-1
DNA: TGTGCCAGCAGCCATGGCGGTACGGGCACTGAAGCTTTCTTT; CDR3: CASSHGGTGTEAFF; length: 14; D: .; V: TRBV12-3/TRBV12-4; size: medium-sized; J: TRBJ1-1